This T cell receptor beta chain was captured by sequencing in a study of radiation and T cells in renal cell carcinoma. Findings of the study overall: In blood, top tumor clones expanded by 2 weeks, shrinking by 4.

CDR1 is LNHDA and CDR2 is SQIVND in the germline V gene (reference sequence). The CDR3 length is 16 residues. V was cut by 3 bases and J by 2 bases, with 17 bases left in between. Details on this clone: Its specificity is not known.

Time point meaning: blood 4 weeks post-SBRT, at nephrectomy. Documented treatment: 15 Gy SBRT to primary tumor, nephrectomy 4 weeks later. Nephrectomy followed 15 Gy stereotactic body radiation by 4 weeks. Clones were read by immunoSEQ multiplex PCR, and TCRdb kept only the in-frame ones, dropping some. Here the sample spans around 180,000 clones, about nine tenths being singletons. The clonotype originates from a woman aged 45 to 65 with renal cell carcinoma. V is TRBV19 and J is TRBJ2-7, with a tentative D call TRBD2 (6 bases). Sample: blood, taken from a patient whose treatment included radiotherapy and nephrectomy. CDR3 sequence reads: CASSMGTGTRTYEQYF. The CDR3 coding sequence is TGTGCCAGTAGTATGGGAACCGGGACTCGCACCTACGAGCAGTACTTC.